Below, one TCR beta chain is given with its context. No antigen is known for it. These data come from a study of metastatic and nonmetastatic thyroid tumors. Background on the study: Repertoires of blood and of tissue (tumor or nodule) from malignant and benign thyroid patients were compared.

Authors' analysis steps: CDR3 was compared across clinicopathological groups, and the resulting differences were used to build a distant-metastasis classifier for papillary thyroid cancer. TCRdb reprocessed the PCR reads via MiXCR. V and J calls and clone size were set by TCRdb, not the authors. Of 20,000 to 25,000 clones in the sample, 18% are singletons; the top ten hold roughly 21%. All patients were untreated before thyroid surgery. This CDR3 is built from 16 residues. From germline, CDR1 is MNHEY and CDR2 SVGEGT. Trimming took 4 bases from V and 6 from J; bases not matched to a gene: 11. Study-wide results and caveats: Within blood and tumor, benign nodules reportedly had significantly lower TCR beta diversity than malignant thyroid tumors did.

This chain links TRBV6-2 or TRBV6-3 with TRBJ2-2, with 7 bases lining up with TRBD2. The source is a male donor with papillary thyroid cancer or a benign thyroid nodule (not recorded which). Some clones in this sample may be carry-over from other donors' samples. The sample taken for sequencing was blood. The CDR3 nucleotides read TGTGCCAGCAGTTCCCTTAGACGGGGAGGGTCCGGGGAGCTGTTTTTT. Translated: CASSSLRRGGSGELFF.